This T cell receptor (beta chain) was sequenced during a study of T cells in Graves' hyperthyroidism and ophthalmopathy. TCR beta CDR3 regions were amplified from RNA. The HTBI primer set drove a first-round RT-PCR of the TCR CDR3. TCRdb reanalysed the multiplex PCR reads using MiXCR and keeps one entry per CDR3 protein. Found here are roughly 550,000 distinct CDR3 sequences, roughly a sixth of them singletons; the top ten hold less than 30%. This clonotype has at least ten counts. The receptor's source is a young woman with Graves' ophthalmopathy. The sample comprised blood.

The CDR3 DNA reads as TGCAGTGCCACCGACCTGGGTAATGAGCAGTTCTTC. Translation gives CSATDLGNEQFF. This chain links TRBV20-1 with TRBJ2-1; D is ambiguous. The V end lost 6 bases, the J end lost 7 bases, and 13 bases lay between the germline ends. This CDR3 is 12 amino acids long. Germline assignment: CDR1 DFQATT and CDR2 SNEGSKA (reference sequence).